This TCR beta chain was retrieved from a study of blood T cell repertoires in COVID-19. Study overall: Researchers got acute and convalescent COVID-19 samples from the United States, Italy and Spain.

Libraries were prepared by immunoSEQ multiplex PCR; TCRdb keeps only in-frame clonotypes and omits some of them. The data show over 120,000 clones, roughly 84% seen once. Sample: peripheral blood. The TCR sequence derives from a human donor in a cohort sampled during active COVID-19.

The CDR3 nucleotides are TGTGCCAGCAGTACAGGGGCCACAGATACGCAGTATTTT. It translates to CASSTGATDTQYF. This sequence joins TRBV6-4 and TRBJ2-3, with 7 bases fitting TRBD1. The V gene end was trimmed by 5 bases and the J gene end by 2 bases; junction bases not matched to a gene: 1. Germline V gene data show CDR1 as MRHNA and CDR2 as SNTAGT. CDR3 length: 13 residues.